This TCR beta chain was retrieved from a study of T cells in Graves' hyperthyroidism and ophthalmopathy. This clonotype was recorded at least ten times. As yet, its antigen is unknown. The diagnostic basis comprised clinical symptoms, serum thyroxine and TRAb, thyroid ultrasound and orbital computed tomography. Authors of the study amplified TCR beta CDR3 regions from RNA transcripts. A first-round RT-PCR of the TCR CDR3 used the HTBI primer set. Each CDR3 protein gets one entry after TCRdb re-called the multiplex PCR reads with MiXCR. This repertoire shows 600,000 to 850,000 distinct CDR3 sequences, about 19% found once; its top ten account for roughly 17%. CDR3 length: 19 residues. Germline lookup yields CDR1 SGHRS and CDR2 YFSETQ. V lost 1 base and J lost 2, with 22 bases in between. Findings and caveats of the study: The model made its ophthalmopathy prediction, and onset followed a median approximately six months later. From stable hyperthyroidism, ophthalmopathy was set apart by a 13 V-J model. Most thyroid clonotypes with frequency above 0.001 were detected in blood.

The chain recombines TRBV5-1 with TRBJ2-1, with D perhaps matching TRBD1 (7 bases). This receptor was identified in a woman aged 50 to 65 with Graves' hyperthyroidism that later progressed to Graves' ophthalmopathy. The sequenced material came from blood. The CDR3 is CASSLRRGLRSSAYNEQFF. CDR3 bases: TGCGCCAGCAGCTTGCGGAGGGGGCTCCGAAGTAGCGCCTACAATGAGCAGTTCTTC.